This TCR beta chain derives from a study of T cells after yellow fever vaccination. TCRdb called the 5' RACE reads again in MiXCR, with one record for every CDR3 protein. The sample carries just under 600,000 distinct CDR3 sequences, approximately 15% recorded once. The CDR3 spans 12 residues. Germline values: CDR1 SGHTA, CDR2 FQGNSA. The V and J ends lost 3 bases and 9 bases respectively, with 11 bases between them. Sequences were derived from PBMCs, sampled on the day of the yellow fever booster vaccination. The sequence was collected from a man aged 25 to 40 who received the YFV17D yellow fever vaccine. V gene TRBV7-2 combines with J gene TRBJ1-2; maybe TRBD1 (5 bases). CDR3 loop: CASSFRDFRYTF. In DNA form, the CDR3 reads TGTGCCAGCAGCTTCCGGGACTTCCGCTACACCTTC.